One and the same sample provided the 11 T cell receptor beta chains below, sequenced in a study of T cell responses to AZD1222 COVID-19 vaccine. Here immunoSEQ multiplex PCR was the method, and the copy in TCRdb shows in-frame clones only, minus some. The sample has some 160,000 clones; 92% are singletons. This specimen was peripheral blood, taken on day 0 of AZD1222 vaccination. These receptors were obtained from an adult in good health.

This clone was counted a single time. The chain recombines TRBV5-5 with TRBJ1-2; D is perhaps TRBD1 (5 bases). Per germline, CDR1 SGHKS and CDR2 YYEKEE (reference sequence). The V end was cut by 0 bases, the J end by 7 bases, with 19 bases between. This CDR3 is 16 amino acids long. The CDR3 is CASSLGTGERSAGYTF. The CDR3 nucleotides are TGTGCCAGCAGCTTGGGTACGGGGGAGAGGTCTGCTGGCTACACCTTC.

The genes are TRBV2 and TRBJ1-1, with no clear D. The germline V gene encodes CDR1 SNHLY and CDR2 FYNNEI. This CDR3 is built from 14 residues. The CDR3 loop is CARTGRIMNTEAFF. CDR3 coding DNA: TGTGCTCGAACCGGCCGGATCATGAACACTGAAGCTTTCTTT.

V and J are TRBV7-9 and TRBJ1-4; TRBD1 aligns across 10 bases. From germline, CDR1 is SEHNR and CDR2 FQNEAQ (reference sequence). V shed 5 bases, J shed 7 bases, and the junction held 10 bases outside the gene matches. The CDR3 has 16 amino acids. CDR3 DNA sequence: TGTGCCAGCAGCACAGGGACAGGGGCCAATAGTGAAAAACTGTTTTTT. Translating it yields CASSTGTGANSEKLFF.

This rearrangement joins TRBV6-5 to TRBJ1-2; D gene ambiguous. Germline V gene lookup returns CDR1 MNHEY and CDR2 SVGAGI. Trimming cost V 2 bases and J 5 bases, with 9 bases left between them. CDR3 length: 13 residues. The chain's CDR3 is CASSYDVSYGYTF. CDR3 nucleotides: TGTGCCAGCAGTTACGATGTCAGTTATGGCTACACCTTC.

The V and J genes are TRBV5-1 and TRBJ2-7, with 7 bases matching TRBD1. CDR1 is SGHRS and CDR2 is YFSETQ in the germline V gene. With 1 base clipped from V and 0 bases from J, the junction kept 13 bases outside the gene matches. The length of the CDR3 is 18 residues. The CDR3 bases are TGCGCCAGCAGCTTGCGGGCCCCGACAGGGACGAGCTCCTACGAGCAGTACTTC. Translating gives CASSLRAPTGTSSYEQYF. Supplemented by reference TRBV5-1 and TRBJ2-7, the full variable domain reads KAGVTQTPRYLIKTRGQQVTLSCSPISGHRSVSWYQQTPGQGLQFLFEYFSETQRNKGNFPGRFSGRQFSNSRSEMNVSTLELGDSALYLCASSLRAPTGTSSYEQYFGPGTRLTVT.

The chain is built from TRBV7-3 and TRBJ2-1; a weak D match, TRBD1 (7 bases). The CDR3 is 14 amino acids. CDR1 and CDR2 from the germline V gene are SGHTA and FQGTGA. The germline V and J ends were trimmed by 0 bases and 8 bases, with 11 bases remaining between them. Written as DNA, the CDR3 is TGTGCCAGCAGCTTAACGGAGGGGGCGGATGAGCAGTTCTTC. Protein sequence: CASSLTEGADEQFF.

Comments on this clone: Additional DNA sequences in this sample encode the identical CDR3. The CDR3 DNA reads TGCGCCAGCAGCTTCGGGTTGAACACTGAAGCTTTCTTT. This codes for CASSFGLNTEAFF. V usage is TRBV5-1 and J usage is TRBJ1-1; D is uncertain. V lost 2 bases and J lost 0, with 5 bases in between. Germline assignment: CDR1 SGHRS and CDR2 YFSETQ. The CDR3 consists of 13 residues.

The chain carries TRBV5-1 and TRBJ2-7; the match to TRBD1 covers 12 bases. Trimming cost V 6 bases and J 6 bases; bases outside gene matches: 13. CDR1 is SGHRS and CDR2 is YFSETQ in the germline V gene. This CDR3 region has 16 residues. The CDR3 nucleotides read TGCGCCAGCACCCAAGCCCTGGGACAGGGGGCGCGCGAGCAGTACTTC. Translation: CASTQALGQGAREQYF.

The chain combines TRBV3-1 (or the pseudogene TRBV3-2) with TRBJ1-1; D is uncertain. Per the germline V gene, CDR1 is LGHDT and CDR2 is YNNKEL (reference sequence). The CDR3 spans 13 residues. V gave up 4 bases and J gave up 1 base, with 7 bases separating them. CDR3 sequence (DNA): TGTGCCAGCAGCCTCGTACAGAACACTGAAGCTTTCTTT. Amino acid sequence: CASSLVQNTEAFF.

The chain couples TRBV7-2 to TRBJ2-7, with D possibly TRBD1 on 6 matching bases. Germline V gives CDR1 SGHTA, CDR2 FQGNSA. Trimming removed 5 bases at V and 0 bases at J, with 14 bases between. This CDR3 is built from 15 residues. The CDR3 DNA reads TGTGCCAGCAGCGGGAAGGGGGAAGGCTCCTACGAGCAGTACTTC. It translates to CASSGKGEGSYEQYF.

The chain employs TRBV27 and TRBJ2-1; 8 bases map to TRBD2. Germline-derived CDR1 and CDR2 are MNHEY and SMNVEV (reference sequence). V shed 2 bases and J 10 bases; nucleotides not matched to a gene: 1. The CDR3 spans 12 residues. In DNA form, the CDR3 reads TGTGCCAGCAGTTTACAGCGGGGGGAGCAGTTCTTC. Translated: CASSLQRGEQFF.